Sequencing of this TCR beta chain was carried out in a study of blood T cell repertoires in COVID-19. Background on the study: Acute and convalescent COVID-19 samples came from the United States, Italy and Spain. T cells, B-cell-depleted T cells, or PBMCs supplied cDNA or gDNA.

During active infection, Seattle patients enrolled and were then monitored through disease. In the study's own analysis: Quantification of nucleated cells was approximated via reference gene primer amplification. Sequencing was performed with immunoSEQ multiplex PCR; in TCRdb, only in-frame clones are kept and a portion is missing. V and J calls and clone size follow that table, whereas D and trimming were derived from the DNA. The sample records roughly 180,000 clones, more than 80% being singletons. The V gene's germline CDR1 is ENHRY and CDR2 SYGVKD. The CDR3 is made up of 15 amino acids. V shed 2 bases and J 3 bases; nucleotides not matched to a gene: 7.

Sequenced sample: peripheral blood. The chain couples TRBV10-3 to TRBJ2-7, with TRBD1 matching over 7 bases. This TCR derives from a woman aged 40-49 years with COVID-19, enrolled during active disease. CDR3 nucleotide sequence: TGTGCCATCAGTGAGGCCTTGGGACAGTTCTACGAGCAGTACTTC. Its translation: CAISEALGQFYEQYF.